Listed below are T cell receptor beta chains from one sample, sequenced in a study of shared clonotypes between healthy human individuals. The protocol was immunoSEQ multiplex PCR, while the TCRdb copy is restricted to in-frame clones and leaves out a portion. The sample has about 490,000 clones; approximately 78% are singletons. Sequencing used PBMCs. The receptor set was obtained from a woman between 35 and 50 years old in good health. Some clones in this sample may be carry-over from other donors' samples. Both conserved end residues are part of each CDR3. Fields, in order: clone size, D gene, J gene, V gene, CDR3 DNA, CDR3 protein. D genes are given only for firm matches. The listing skips clone size in some rows; elsewhere it reads once, few, many or a size class.

abundance: many; d_gene: TRBD1; j_gene: TRBJ1-2; v_gene: TRBV30; CDR3nt: TGTGCCTGGAGCCGGGACAGGGATGGGGACTATGGCTACACCTTC; CDR3aa: CAWSRDRDGDYGYTF
abundance: many; d_gene: -; j_gene: TRBJ2-3; v_gene: TRBV9; CDR3nt: TGTGCCAGCAGCATTCAGGGAGATACGCAGTATTTT; CDR3aa: CASSIQGDTQYF
abundance: -; d_gene: -; j_gene: TRBJ2-2; v_gene: TRBV7-9; CDR3nt: TGTGCCAGCAGTATTATTTCCCCCGGGGAGCTGTTTTTT; CDR3aa: CASSIISPGELFF
abundance: -; d_gene: TRBD1; j_gene: TRBJ1-5; v_gene: TRBV6-5; CDR3nt: TGTGCCAGCAGTTCAGGGGGCGACAATCAGCCCCAGCATTTT; CDR3aa: CASSSGGDNQPQHF
abundance: -; d_gene: -; j_gene: TRBJ2-1; v_gene: TRBV5-1; CDR3nt: TGCGCCAGCAGCCCGCGACTAGATTACAATGAGCAGTTCTTC; CDR3aa: CASSPRLDYNEQFF
abundance: once; d_gene: TRBD2; j_gene: TRBJ2-3; v_gene: TRBV28; CDR3nt: TGTGCCAGCAGTACCCCGGGAGGGCACCAGAACACAGATACGCAGTATTTT; CDR3aa: CASSTPGGHQNTDTQYF
abundance: -; d_gene: -; j_gene: TRBJ1-5; v_gene: TRBV5-1; CDR3nt: TGCGCCAGCAGCTTAGGCGTCGATCAGCCCCAGCATTTT; CDR3aa: CASSLGVDQPQHF
abundance: -; d_gene: -; j_gene: TRBJ1-6; v_gene: TRBV27; CDR3nt: TGTGCCAGCAGACCCGAGGGGCTAGGGAATTCACCCCTCCACTTT; CDR3aa: CASRPEGLGNSPLHF
abundance: -; d_gene: -; j_gene: TRBJ2-1; v_gene: TRBV30; CDR3nt: TGTGCCTGGACCACAATGGGACTTACCTACAATGAGCAGTTCTTC; CDR3aa: CAWTTMGLTYNEQFF
abundance: -; d_gene: -; j_gene: TRBJ1-3; v_gene: TRBV6-1; CDR3nt: TGTGCCATCACAGCGTTCTCTGGAAACACCATATATTTT; CDR3aa: CAITAFSGNTIYF
abundance: -; d_gene: -; j_gene: TRBJ1-1; v_gene: TRBV29-1; CDR3nt: TGCAGCGTAGACAGGAGCACTGAAGCTTTCTTT; CDR3aa: CSVDRSTEAFF
abundance: -; d_gene: TRBD1; j_gene: TRBJ1-5; v_gene: TRBV6-1; CDR3nt: TGTGCCAGCACGGGACAGCTTAATCAGCCCCAGCATTTT; CDR3aa: CASTGQLNQPQHF
abundance: -; d_gene: TRBD2; j_gene: TRBJ2-5; v_gene: TRBV14; CDR3nt: TGTGCCAGCAGCCAAGGCCGGACTAGCGGGAACCAAGAGACCCAGTACTTC; CDR3aa: CASSQGRTSGNQETQYF
abundance: -; d_gene: -; j_gene: TRBJ2-1; v_gene: TRBV27; CDR3nt: TGTGCCAGCAGGGGGGACGGCTACAATGAGCAGTTCTTC; CDR3aa: CASRGDGYNEQFF